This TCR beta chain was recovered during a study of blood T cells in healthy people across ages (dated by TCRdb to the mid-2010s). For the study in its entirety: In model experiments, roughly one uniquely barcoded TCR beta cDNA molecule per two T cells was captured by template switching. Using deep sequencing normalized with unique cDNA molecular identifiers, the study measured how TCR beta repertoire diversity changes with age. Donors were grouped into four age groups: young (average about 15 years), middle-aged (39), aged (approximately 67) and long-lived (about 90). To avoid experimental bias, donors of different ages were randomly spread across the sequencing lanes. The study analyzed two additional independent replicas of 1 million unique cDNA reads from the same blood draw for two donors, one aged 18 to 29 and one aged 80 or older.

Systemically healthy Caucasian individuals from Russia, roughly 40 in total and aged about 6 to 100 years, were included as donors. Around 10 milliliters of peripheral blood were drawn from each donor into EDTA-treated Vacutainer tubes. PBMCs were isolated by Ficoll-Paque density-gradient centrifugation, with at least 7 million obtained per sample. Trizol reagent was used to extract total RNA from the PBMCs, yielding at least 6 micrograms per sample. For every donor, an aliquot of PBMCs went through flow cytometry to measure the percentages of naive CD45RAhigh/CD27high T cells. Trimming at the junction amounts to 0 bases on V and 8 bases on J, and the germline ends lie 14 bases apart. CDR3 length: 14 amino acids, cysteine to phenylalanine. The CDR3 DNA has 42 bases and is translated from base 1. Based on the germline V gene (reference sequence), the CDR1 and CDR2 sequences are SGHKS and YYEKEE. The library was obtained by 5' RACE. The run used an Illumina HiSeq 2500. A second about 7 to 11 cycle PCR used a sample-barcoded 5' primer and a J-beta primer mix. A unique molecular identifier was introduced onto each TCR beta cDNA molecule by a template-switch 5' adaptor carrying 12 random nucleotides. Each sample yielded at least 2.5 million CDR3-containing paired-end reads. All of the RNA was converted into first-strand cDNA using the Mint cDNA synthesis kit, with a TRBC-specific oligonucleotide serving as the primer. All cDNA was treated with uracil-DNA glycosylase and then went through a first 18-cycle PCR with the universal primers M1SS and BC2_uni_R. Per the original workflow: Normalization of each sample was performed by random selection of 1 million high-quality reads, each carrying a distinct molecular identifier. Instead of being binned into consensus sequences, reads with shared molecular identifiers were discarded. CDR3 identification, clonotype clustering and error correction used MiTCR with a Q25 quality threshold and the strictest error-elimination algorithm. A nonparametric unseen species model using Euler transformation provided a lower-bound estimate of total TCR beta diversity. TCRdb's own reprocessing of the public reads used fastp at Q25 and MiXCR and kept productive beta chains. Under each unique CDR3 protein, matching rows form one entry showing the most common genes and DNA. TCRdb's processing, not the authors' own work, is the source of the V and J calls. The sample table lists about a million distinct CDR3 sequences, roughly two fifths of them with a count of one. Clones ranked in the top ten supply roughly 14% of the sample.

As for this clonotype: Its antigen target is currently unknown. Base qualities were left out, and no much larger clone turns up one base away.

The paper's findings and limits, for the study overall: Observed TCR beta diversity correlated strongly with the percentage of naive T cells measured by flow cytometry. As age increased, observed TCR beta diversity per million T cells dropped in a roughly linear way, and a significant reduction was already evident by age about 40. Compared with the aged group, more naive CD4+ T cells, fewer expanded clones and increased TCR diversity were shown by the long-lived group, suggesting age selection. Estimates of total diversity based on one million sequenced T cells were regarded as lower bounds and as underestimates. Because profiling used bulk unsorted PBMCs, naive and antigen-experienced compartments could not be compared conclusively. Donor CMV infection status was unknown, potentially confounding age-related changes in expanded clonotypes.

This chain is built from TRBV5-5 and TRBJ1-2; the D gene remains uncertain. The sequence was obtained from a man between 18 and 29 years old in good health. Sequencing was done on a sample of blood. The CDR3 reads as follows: CASSLEGWSYGYTF. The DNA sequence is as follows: TGTGCCAGCAGCTTGGAGGGATGGTCGTACGGCTACACCTTC.